This entry lists 3 T cell receptor beta chains sequenced from one sample in a study of blood T cells in healthy people across ages. Next came a second PCR, run for about 6 to 11 cycles, which used a sample-barcoded 5' primer along with a J-beta primer mix. TCRdb recomputed calls from the 5' RACE reads with MiXCR, one row per CDR3 protein. Of about 800,000 distinct CDR3 sequences in the sample, about 45% were seen once. Sequencing was performed on blood. These receptors came from a man older than 75 in good health.

The table lists this clonotype with a few counts. The chain is built from TRBV28 and TRBJ2-3; tentatively, D is TRBD2 (5 bases). Germline loops: CDR1 MDHEN, CDR2 SYDVKM. V lost 6 bases to trimming and J lost 2 bases, with 15 bases between them. The CDR3 runs to 15 residues. The DNA of the CDR3 is TGTGCCAGCAGCCCCAGTTGGCGGGCCACAGATACGCAGTATTTT. This sequence encodes CASSPSWRATDTQYF.

This clonotype was picked up a small number of times. The chain couples TRBV20-1 to TRBJ2-7; 7 bases align to TRBD1. Per the germline V gene, CDR1 is DFQATT and CDR2 is SNEGSKA (reference sequence). V lost 2 bases to trimming and J lost 2 bases; unmatched junction nucleotides: 6. CDR3 length: 14 amino acids. The CDR3 protein is CSARSRDRTYEQYF. The DNA of the CDR3 is TGCAGTGCTAGATCCCGGGACAGAACCTACGAGCAGTACTTC.

This clonotype showed up just a few times. The chain joins TRBV20-1 to TRBJ2-5, with TRBD1 matching over 7 bases. Germline V gene data show CDR1 as DFQATT and CDR2 as SNEGSKA (reference sequence). The CDR3 is made up of 13 amino acids. The J segment lost 4 bases and the V segment lost 6 bases, leaving 8 bases of the junction unmatched. CDR3 coding DNA: TGCAGTGCCAAGAAGACAGGGCCAGAGACCCAGTACTTC. This translates into CSAKKTGPETQYF.